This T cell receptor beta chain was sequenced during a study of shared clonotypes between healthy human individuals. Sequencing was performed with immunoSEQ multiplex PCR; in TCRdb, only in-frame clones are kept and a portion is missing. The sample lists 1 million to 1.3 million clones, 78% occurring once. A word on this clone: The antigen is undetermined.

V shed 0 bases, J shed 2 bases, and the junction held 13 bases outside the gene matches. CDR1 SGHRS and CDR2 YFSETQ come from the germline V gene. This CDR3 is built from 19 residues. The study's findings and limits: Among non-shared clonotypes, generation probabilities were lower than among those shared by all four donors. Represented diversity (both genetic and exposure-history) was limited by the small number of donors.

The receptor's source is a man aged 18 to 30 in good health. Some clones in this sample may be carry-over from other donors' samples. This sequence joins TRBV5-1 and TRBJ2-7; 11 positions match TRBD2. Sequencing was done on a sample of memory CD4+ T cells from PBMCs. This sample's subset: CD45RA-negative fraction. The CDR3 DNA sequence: TGCGCCAGCAGCTTGGTGGGGACTAGCGGTATGTTAAATCCCTACGAGCAGTACTTC. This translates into CASSLVGTSGMLNPYEQYF. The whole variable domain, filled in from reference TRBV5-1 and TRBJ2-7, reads KAGVTQTPRYLIKTRGQQVTLSCSPISGHRSVSWYQQTPGQGLQFLFEYFSETQRNKGNFPGRFSGRQFSNSRSEMNVSTLELGDSALYLCASSLVGTSGMLNPYEQYFGPGTRLTVT.